Only a few counts were recorded for the clone carrying this T cell receptor (beta chain). The antigen remains unidentified. Germline assignment: CDR1 LGHDT and CDR2 YNNKEL (reference sequence). V shed 1 base and J shed 5 bases, with 12 bases lying between them. The CDR3 totals 15 residues. Sample-barcoded 5' priming and a J-beta primer mix drove a second PCR of roughly 6 to 12 cycles. Via MiXCR, TCRdb re-called the 5' RACE reads, giving one row per CDR3 protein. Altogether approximately 800,000 distinct CDR3 sequences are present, roughly 50% being singletons, with the ten largest covering 40% to 50%. The data stem from a study of blood T cells in healthy people across ages. Across the study: About one barcoded beta molecule was captured per two T cells (by template switching).

The individuals who served as donors were healthy Caucasians living in Russia, aged roughly 6 to 95. Broader study findings: Roughly linearly, TCR beta diversity per million T cells fell as age increased.

The chain recombines TRBV3-1 with TRBJ2-1; D ambiguous. Sample: blood. The clonotype originates from a man older than 75 in good health. This CDR3 reads CASSQVLAPNNEQFF. CDR3 in DNA: TGTGCCAGCAGCCAAGTTCTTGCCCCCAACAATGAGCAGTTCTTC.